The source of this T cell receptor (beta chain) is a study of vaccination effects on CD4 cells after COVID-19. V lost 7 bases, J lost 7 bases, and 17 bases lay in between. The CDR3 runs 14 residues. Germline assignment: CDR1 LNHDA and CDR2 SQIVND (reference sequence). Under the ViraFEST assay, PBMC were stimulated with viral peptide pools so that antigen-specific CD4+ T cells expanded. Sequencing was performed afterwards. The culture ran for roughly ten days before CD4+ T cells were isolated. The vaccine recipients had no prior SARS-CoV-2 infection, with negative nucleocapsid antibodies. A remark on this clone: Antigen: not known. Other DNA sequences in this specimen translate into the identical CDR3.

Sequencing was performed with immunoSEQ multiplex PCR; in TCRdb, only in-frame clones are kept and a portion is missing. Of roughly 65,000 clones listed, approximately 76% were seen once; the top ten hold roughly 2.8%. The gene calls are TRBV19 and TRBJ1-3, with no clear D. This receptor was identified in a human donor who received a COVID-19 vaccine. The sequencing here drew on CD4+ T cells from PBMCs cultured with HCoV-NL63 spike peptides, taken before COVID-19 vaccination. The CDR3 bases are TGTGCCAGTATTTCTAGAAGCACAAGGAACACCATATATTTT. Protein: CASISRSTRNTIYF. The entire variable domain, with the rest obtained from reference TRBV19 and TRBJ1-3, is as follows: DGGITQSPKYLFRKEGQNVTLSCEQNLNHDAMYWYRQDPGQGLRLIYYSQIVNDFQKGDIAEGYSVSREKKESFPLTVTSAQKNPTAFYLCASISRSTRNTIYFGEGSWLTVV.